This T cell receptor (beta chain) was retrieved from a study of beta chain features in type 1 diabetes. Study-level background: All samples yielded some 110 million examined sorted cells. Broader study findings: Patients' naive, central memory and Treg TCRB repertoires seemed closer to one another than those of healthy donors.

A few counts support this clone. Its target is not known. Cell sorting via CD45RO/CCR7/CD25/CD127/CD95/CD27 was performed to obtain CD4+ naive, central memory, regulatory and stem cell-like memory cells. Sequenced material consisted of expressed TCRB transcripts (all of the isolated RNA was reverse transcribed). The data were produced by immunoSEQ multiplex PCR, yet TCRdb's version contains in-frame clones alone and is incomplete. This sample has approximately 380,000 clones, with about 15% found just once. Germline V gene data show CDR1 as SGHTA and CDR2 as FQGNSA. The CDR3 spans 16 residues. V shed 4 bases and J 2 bases; nucleotides not matched to a gene: 9.

The sequenced material came from naive CD4+ T cells from blood. V is TRBV7-2 and J is TRBJ2-3, with 7 bases aligning to TRBD1. The TCR sequence derives from a woman in her late teens or twenties in good health. In DNA, the CDR3 is TGTGCCAGCAGCTCGACCGGGACAGTCTTCACAGATACGCAGTATTTT. This sequence encodes CASSSTGTVFTDTQYF. Together with reference TRBV7-2 and TRBJ2-3, the CDR3 gives the full variable domain: GAGVSQSPSNKVTEKGKDVELRCDPISGHTALYWYRQSLGQGLEFLIYFQGNSAPDKSGLPSDRFSAERTGGSVSTLTIQRTQQEDSAVYLCASSSTGTVFTDTQYFGPGTRLTVL.